The subject of this entry is one T cell receptor (beta chain). Its antigen is undetermined. The sample comes from a study of T cells in tuberculosis. On the study more broadly: A South African cohort included IGRA-negative adolescents, latently infected IGRA-positive adolescents and adults with active tuberculosis.

Measured with immunoSEQ multiplex PCR; TCRdb has only the in-frame clones, and not every one. In the table there are tens of thousands of clones, 93% of which are singletons. V was pared by 7 bases and J by 1 base, with 13 bases between. This CDR3 has 13 amino acids. Germline CDR1 is SQVTM and CDR2 is ANQGSEA. Regarding the study as a whole: Using the GMM-specific repertoire gave about 85% accuracy versus 60% to 70% with motifs. Shorter CDR3-alpha in active tuberculosis partly drove smaller distances. Cases with active tuberculosis were adults, while controls were adolescents.

Sequencing was carried out using PBMCs. The TCR was taken from a donor between 10 and 35 years old with latent tuberculosis or without tuberculosis infection. V and J are TRBV29-1 and TRBJ2-5; TRBD1 might be the D (5 bases). The CDR3 sequence is CSATTASQETQYF. In nucleotides, the CDR3 is TGCAGCGCCACGACAGCAAGCCAAGAGACCCAGTACTTC.